A single sample gave rise to the 14 T cell receptor beta chains below, sequenced in a study of cytomegalovirus exposure and HLA in healthy donors. The PCR employed 60 Vbeta primers together with 13 Jbeta primers. Assay: immunoSEQ multiplex PCR; the TCRdb copy retains only in-frame clones and omits some. The sample has about 220,000 clones, roughly 87% seen once. The sample consisted of PBMCs. The receptors derive from a woman between 40 and 50 years old in good health and CMV-seropositive.

The chain is built from TRBV7-9 and TRBJ1-5; D might be TRBD1 (5 bases). The germline V and J ends were trimmed by 4 bases and 0 bases, with 10 bases remaining between them. Germline V CDR1 and CDR2: SEHNR, FQNEAQ (reference sequence). The CDR3 is made up of 15 amino acids. CDR3 residues: CASSSGGYSNQPQHF. CDR3 DNA sequence: TGTGCCAGCAGCTCCGGGGGATATAGCAATCAGCCCCAGCATTTT.

This clone has a handful of counts. V and J are TRBV18 and TRBJ1-4; D is undetermined. This CDR3 has 13 amino acids. Trimming pared 1 base from V and 8 bases from J, leaving 8 bases between. Germline CDR1 is KGHSH and CDR2 is LQKENI. This CDR3 reads CASSPRQWEKLFF. CDR3 nucleotides: TGTGCCAGCTCACCACGGCAGTGGGAAAAACTGTTTTTT.

A word on this clone: Other DNA sequences in this specimen translate into the identical CDR3. V is TRBV7-3 and J is TRBJ2-3; the D gene is possibly TRBD2 (6 bases). V lost 5 bases and J 0 bases, leaving 12 bases between the germline ends. This CDR3 comprises 15 residues. The V gene's germline CDR1 is SGHTA and CDR2 FQGTGA. CDR3 sequence: CASSPTGGSTDTQYF. DNA for the CDR3: TGTGCCAGCAGCCCCACCGGGGGAAGCACAGATACGCAGTATTTT.

The chain uses TRBV6-5 and TRBJ2-7; D possibly corresponds to TRBD1 (7 bases). The CDR3 contains 15 residues. Germline V gives CDR1 MNHEY, CDR2 SVGAGI. V lost 6 bases and J 4 bases, leaving 19 bases between the germline ends. As DNA, the CDR3 is TGTGCCAGCAGCACCCCCAGGGGGGTGCGGTACGAGCAGTACTTC. Translated, it gives CASSTPRGVRYEQYF.

This chain joins TRBV7-2 and TRBJ2-3; 9 nucleotides align to TRBD2. Germline assignment: CDR1 SGHTA and CDR2 FQGNSA. The CDR3 loop spans 15 amino acids. V was pared by 4 bases and J by 2 bases, with 4 bases of the junction left unmatched. Here the CDR3 reads CASSSKRGVTDTQYF. DNA of the CDR3: TGTGCCAGCAGCTCAAAGCGGGGGGTCACAGATACGCAGTATTTT.

CDR3 region: CASSSYRRLPYEQYF. The CDR3 DNA is TGTGCCAGCAGCTCGTACAGGCGTTTACCCTACGAGCAGTACTTC. The V gene is TRBV5-6, the J gene TRBJ2-7, with a weak D call TRBD1 (5 bases). The V and J ends lost 3 bases and 2 bases respectively, with 15 bases between them. Germline V gene data show CDR1 as SGHDT and CDR2 as YYEEEE. CDR3 length: 15 amino acids.

The chain couples TRBV4-3 to TRBJ1-5; 8 bases line up with TRBD1. The CDR3 loop spans 14 amino acids. Unmatched junction bases numbered 12, after V lost 10 bases and J lost 7 bases. The germline gives CDR1 LGHNA, CDR2 YSLEER. In nucleotides, the CDR3 is TGCGCCACCTTAGCAGGGGGCGCGGAGCAGCCCCAGCATTTT. This sequence encodes CATLAGGAEQPQHF.

V is TRBV4-2 and J is TRBJ1-1; unclear D gene. This CDR3 has 16 amino acids. The V end was cut by 3 bases, the J end by 1 base, with 15 bases between. From germline, CDR1 is LGHNA and CDR2 YNFKEQ. CDR3 in DNA: TGTGCCAGCAGCCAGGAAAACAGCCCCCCGAACACTGAAGCTTTCTTT. This gives the protein CASSQENSPPNTEAFF.

This clone was counted a single time. The chain has TRBV11-1 and TRBJ1-1; 9 bases align to TRBD1. CDR1 is SGHAT, CDR2 FQDESV, per germline (reference sequence). Germline trimming cut 2 bases from V and 6 bases from J; bases unmatched to any gene: 4. The CDR3 runs to 14 residues. The CDR3 DNA is TGTGCCAGCAGCTTATGGGGACAGGGTCCTGAAGCTTTCTTT. Translated: CASSLWGQGPEAFF.

The chain combines TRBV7-9 with TRBJ2-7; 7 positions match TRBD2. Germline V gives CDR1 SEHNR, CDR2 FQNEAQ (reference sequence). With V trimmed by 3 bases and J by 3 bases, 2 bases remained unmatched. The CDR3 has 13 residues. The CDR3, as DNA: TGTGCCAGCAGCTTGAGCGGGGTCTACGAGCAGTACTTC. Translating gives CASSLSGVYEQYF.

Details on this clone: Other DNA sequences in this sample translate to the same CDR3. This chain joins TRBV30 and TRBJ2-2, with 7 bases fitting TRBD2. The CDR3 has 15 amino acids. The junction had 12 bases not matched to a gene; V was cut back by 5 bases and J by 6 bases. The germline V gene has CDR1 GTSNPN and CDR2 SVGIG (reference sequence). The CDR3 is CAWEGGDLRAGELFF. CDR3 DNA sequence: TGTGCCTGGGAGGGAGGGGACTTACGTGCCGGGGAGCTGTTTTTT.

CDR3 coding DNA: TGTGCCAGCAGCCAAGCAGCGACAGGAGGTTTGGAAAAACTGTTTTTT. This encodes CASSQAATGGLEKLFF. The chain uses TRBV4-2 and TRBJ1-4; D is possibly TRBD1 (6 bases). The CDR3 contains 16 residues. Deletions cut 1 base from V and 8 bases from J, with 17 bases between. Germline V CDR1 and CDR2: LGHNA, YNFKEQ.

CDR3 amino acids: CASSVRERYNEQFF. Written as DNA, the CDR3 is TGTGCCAGCAGCGTGCGGGAGAGATACAATGAGCAGTTCTTC. The chain uses TRBV9 and TRBJ2-1; 7 bases are shared with TRBD2. Germline assignment: CDR1 SGDLS and CDR2 YYNGEE. V dropped 2 bases and J dropped 4; count of bases not matched to a gene: 3. CDR3 length: 14 residues. The entire variable domain, with the rest obtained from reference TRBV9 and TRBJ2-1, is as follows: DSGVTQTPKHLITATGQRVTLRCSPRSGDLSVYWYQQSLDQGLQFLIQYYNGEERAKGNILERFSAQQFPDLHSELNLSSLELGDSALYFCASSVRERYNEQFFGPGTRLTVL.

The rearrangement joins TRBV9 to TRBJ2-2; no reliable D call. Trimming shortened V by 1 base and J by 2 bases, and 3 bases separated the two germline ends. The CDR3 has 13 residues. Germline-derived CDR1 and CDR2 are SGDLS and YYNGEE. CDR3 loop: CASSVSNTGELFF. In DNA, the CDR3 is TGTGCCAGCAGCGTAAGCAACACCGGGGAGCTGTTTTTT. Combining the CDR3 with reference TRBV9 and TRBJ2-2 gives the whole variable domain DSGVTQTPKHLITATGQRVTLRCSPRSGDLSVYWYQQSLDQGLQFLIQYYNGEERAKGNILERFSAQQFPDLHSELNLSSLELGDSALYFCASSVSNTGELFFGEGSRLTVL.